The sequence of this T cell receptor (beta chain) was determined in a study of brain T cells in children with intractable seizures. This table comes from immunoSEQ multiplex PCR, and its TCRdb copy is limited to in-frame clones, with some not included. Of about 340,000 clones in the sample, 93% are singletons; the top ten hold approximately 5%. Time point of the sample: blood from clinic visit 5 months post-surgery; TSC patient then seizure free. This CDR3 is built from 13 residues. Germline CDR1 and CDR2: WSHSY and SAAADI. Deletions cut 7 bases from V and 0 bases from J, with 7 bases between. About this clone itself: Its antigen is currently unknown.

Findings and caveats of the study: Patients' HCMV serostatus was unknown; virus specificity rests on CDR3 similarity alone.

V is TRBV10-2 and J is TRBJ1-3; no clear D gene. The source was peripheral blood, collected about 5 months after surgery. This receptor was taken from a boy younger than two with tuberous sclerosis and intractable seizures. The CDR3 DNA sequence: TGCGCCAGCACCCGGAGCTCTGGAAACACCATATATTTT. Translating gives CASTRSSGNTIYF.